This passage covers 11 T cell receptor beta chains from one sample sequenced in a study of graft-versus-host responses after intestinal transplantation. Their antigens remain unidentified. The data were produced by immunoSEQ multiplex PCR, yet TCRdb's version contains in-frame clones alone and is incomplete. The data contain about 70,000 clones, roughly 87% of them singletons. The specimen was unstimulated CD8+ T cells sorted from spleen or lymph node cells, collected before intestinal transplant. Receptors were obtained from a human donor who received an intestinal transplant.

The chain has TRBV6-1 and TRBJ1-2, with a possible D match to TRBD1 (6 bases). V lost 5 bases and J 8 bases, leaving 12 bases between the germline ends. Germline CDR1 reads MNHNS; CDR2 reads SASEGT. The CDR3 covers 12 residues. The DNA of the CDR3 is TGTGCCAGCAGTCCAGGGGTTCTGGGCTACACCTTC. Translating gives CASSPGVLGYTF.

For this clone: The junction departs from germline at one end; a sequencing error may be responsible. The chain is built from TRBV2 and TRBJ2-5, with 11 positions matching TRBD2. In germline, CDR1 is SNHLY, CDR2 FYNNEI. The length of the CDR3 is 15 residues. The DNA of the CDR3 is TGTGCCAGCAGTGATGGACTAGCGGGCCAAGGGACCCAGTACTTC. Protein: CASSDGLAGQGTQYF.

V is TRBV27 and J is TRBJ1-2; no reliable D call. The CDR3 contains 15 residues. V gave up 8 bases and J gave up 5 bases, with 21 bases separating them. Germline assignment: CDR1 MNHEY and CDR2 SMNVEV (reference sequence). CDR3 DNA sequence: TGTGCCAGCGGTCTTGCAGCCCGGGTTAGATATGGCTACACCTTC. Its translation: CASGLAARVRYGYTF.

CDR3 in amino acids: CASSPGGGGLGLGNYGYTF. CDR3 nucleotides: TGTGCCAGCAGCCCCGGCGGGGGGGGGCTTGGGTTAGGGAACTATGGCTACACCTTC. This sequence joins TRBV13 and TRBJ1-2; perhaps TRBD1 as D (6 bases). The V gene lost 5 bases and the J gene lost 2 bases, with 27 bases spanning the gap. CDR1 is PRHDT and CDR2 is FYEKMQ in the germline V gene (reference sequence). This CDR3 region has 19 residues. The whole variable domain, filled in from reference TRBV13 and TRBJ1-2, reads AAGVIQSPRHLIKEKRETATLKCYPIPRHDTVYWYQQGPGQDPQFLISFYEKMQSDKGSIPDRFSAQQFSDYHSELNMSSLELGDSALYFCASSPGGGGLGLGNYGYTFGSGTRLTVV.

V and J are TRBV14 and TRBJ2-7; D possibly corresponds to TRBD2 (6 bases). The V and J ends lost 1 base and 6 bases respectively, with 13 bases between them. This CDR3 has 14 amino acids. Germline CDR1 and CDR2: SGHDN and FVKESK. The CDR3 nucleotides read TGTGCCAGCAGCCAAGTAATGTGGGAGGCCGAGCAGTACTTC. This encodes CASSQVMWEAEQYF.

This chain uses TRBV9 with TRBJ2-5, with a tentative D call TRBD1 (5 bases). The germline V gene encodes CDR1 SGDLS and CDR2 YYNGEE. With 4 bases removed from V and 1 base from J, the gap between germline ends came to 14 bases. This CDR3 has 15 residues. The CDR3 coding sequence is TGTGCCAGCAGCCCACAGGCGACCGTCCAAGAGACCCAGTACTTC. Translated: CASSPQATVQETQYF.

The rearrangement uses TRBV11-2 and TRBJ1-2, with 8 nucleotides matching TRBD1. The CDR3 covers 15 residues. The V segment lost 3 bases and the J segment 4 bases; nucleotides outside the gene matches: 7. Germline CDR1 and CDR2: SGHAT and FQNNGV. CDR3 loop: CASSLWQGAGYGYTF. The DNA of the CDR3 is TGTGCCAGCAGCTTGTGGCAGGGGGCTGGCTATGGCTACACCTTC.

This clone was counted only a few times. CDR3 bases: TGTGCCAGCAGTTACTTCAGGGGCACTGAAGCTTTCTTT. The encoded protein is CASSYFRGTEAFF. The J gene is TRBJ1-1, the V gene TRBV6-5, with D possibly being TRBD1 (6 bases). The CDR3 spans 13 residues. V dropped 1 base and J dropped 4 bases, with 7 bases sitting between them. Germline loops: CDR1 MNHEY, CDR2 SVGAGI.

This clone was seen more than once but under ten times. V is TRBV7-8 and J is TRBJ2-4, with D perhaps TRBD2 (7 bases). Between the trimmed V and J ends, which lost 5 bases and 8 bases, there was a span of 16 bases. Germline V lookup: CDR1 SGHVS, CDR2 FQNEAQ. This CDR3 is 14 amino acids long. The CDR3 DNA reads TGTGCCAGCAGCCAGACGGGGGGCTTGGACATTCAGTACTTC. Protein product: CASSQTGGLDIQYF. Full variable domain (remainder filled in from reference TRBV7-8 and TRBJ2-4): GAGVSQSPRYKVAKRGQDVALRCDPISGHVSLFWYQQALGQGPEFLTYFQNEAQLDKSGLPSDRFFAERPEGSVSTLKIQRTQQEDSAVYLCASSQTGGLDIQYFGAGTRLSVL.

The chain combines TRBV9 with TRBJ2-1; 14 nucleotides match TRBD2. The CDR3 is 15 residues long. Unmatched junction bases numbered 6, after V lost 5 bases and J lost 8 bases. Germline V gives CDR1 SGDLS, CDR2 YYNGEE. Written as DNA, the CDR3 is TGTGCCAGCAGGAGACTAGCGGGGGGGCTTGATGAGCAGTTCTTC. It yields the protein CASRRLAGGLDEQFF.

The chain is built from TRBV10-3 and TRBJ1-6; perhaps TRBD1 as D (5 bases). The germline V gene encodes CDR1 ENHRY and CDR2 SYGVKD. V was pared by 8 bases and J by 5 bases, with 13 bases between. This CDR3 has 14 residues. CDR3 amino acids: CAIGAGGDNSPLHF. The CDR3 DNA sequence: TGTGCCATCGGGGCAGGCGGAGATAATTCACCCCTCCACTTT.